What follows is one T cell receptor (beta chain) and its context. Stated treatment: approximately 18 received Ad26.COV2.S at low or high dose, single or two shots; 5 received placebo; per-sample allocation not given. Sampling occurred on day 63 after the first vaccine or placebo injection. Built on an Ad26 vector, the vaccine expressed Wuhan-strain SARS-CoV-2 spike. Clones were read by immunoSEQ multiplex PCR, and TCRdb kept only the in-frame ones, dropping some. The table records 450,000 to 550,000 clones, 80% to 90% of them present only once. These data come from a study of Ad26.COV2.S vaccination and SARS-CoV-2 variants. Study-wide background: Ad26.COV2.S was injected intramuscularly once or twice, 56 days apart.

V lost 0 bases and J 8 bases, leaving 10 bases between the germline ends. This CDR3 region has 13 residues. Looked up from germline, CDR1 is MGHDK and CDR2 is SYGVNS. The sequenced sample was peripheral blood, obtained in a trial of Ad26.COV2.S vaccine versus placebo. The chain employs TRBV25-1 and TRBJ1-1; D uncertain. The receptor was derived from a person between 18 and 65 years old who received the Ad26.COV2.S COVID-19 vaccine or a placebo. CDR3 nucleotides: TGTGCCAGCAGTGAATATGTCGGGGTGGAAGCTTTCTTT. Translated: CASSEYVGVEAFF. Together with reference TRBV25-1 and TRBJ1-1, the CDR3 gives the full variable domain: EADIYQTPRYLVIGTGKKITLECSQTMGHDKMYWYQQDPGMELHLIHYSYGVNSTEKGDLSSESTVSRIRTEHFPLTLESARPSHTSQYLCASSEYVGVEAFFGQGTRLTVV.